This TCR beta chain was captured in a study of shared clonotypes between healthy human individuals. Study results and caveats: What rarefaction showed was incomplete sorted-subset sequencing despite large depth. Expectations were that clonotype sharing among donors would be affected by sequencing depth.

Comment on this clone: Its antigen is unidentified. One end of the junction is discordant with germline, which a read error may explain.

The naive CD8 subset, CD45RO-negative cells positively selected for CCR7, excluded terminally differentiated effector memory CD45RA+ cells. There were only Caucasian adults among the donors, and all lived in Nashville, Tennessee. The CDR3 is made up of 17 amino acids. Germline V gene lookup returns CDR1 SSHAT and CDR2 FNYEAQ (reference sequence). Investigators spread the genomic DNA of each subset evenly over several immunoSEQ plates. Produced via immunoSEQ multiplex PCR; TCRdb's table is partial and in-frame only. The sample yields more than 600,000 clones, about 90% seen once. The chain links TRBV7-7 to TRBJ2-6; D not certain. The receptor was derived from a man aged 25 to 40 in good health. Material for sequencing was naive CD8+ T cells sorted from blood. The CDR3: CASSPLTASSGANVLTF. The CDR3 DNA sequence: TGTGCTAGCAGCCCCCTTACCGCGAGCTCTGGGGCCAACGTCCTGACTTTC.